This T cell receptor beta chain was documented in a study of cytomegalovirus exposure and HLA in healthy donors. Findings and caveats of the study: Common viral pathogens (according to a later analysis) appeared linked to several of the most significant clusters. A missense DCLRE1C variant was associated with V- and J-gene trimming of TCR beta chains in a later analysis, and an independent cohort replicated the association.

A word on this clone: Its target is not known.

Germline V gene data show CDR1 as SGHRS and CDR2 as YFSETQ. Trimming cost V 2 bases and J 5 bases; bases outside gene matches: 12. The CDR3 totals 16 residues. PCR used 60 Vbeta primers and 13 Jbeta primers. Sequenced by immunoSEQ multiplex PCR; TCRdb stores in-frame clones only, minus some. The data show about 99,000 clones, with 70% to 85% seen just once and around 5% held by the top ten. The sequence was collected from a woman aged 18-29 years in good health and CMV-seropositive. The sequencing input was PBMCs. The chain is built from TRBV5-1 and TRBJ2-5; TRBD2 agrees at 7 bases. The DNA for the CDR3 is TGCGCCAGCAGCTTAGGGCGGGAGTTGGGTTGGGAGACCCAGTACTTC. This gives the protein CASSLGRELGWETQYF.